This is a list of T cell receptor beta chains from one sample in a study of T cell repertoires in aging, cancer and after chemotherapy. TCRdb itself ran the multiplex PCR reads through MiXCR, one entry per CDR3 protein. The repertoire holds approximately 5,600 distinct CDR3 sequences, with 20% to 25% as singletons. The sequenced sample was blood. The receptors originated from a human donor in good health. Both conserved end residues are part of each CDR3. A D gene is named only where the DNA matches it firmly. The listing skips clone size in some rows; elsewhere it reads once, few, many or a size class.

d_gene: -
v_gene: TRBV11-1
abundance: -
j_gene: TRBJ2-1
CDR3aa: CASSPLSGHTVNEQFF
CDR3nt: TGTGCCAGCAGCCCACTGTCCGGCCATACGGTCAATGAGCAGTTCTTC

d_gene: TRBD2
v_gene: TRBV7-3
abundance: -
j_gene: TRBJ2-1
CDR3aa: CASSAGTSGGYNEQFF
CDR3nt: TGTGCCAGCAGCGCCGGGACTAGCGGGGGATACAATGAGCAGTTCTTC

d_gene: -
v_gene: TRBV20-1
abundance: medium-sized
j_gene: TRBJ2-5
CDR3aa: CSAPFPRGVETQYF
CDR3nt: TGCAGTGCGCCGTTTCCCCGAGGGGTAGAGACCCAGTACTTC

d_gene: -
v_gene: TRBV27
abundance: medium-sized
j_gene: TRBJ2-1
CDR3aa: CASSLKPFYNEQFF
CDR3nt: TGTGCCAGCAGTCTAAAGCCCTTCTACAATGAGCAGTTCTTC

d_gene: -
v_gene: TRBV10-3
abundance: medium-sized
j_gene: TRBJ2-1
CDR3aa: CAISEGRSNEQFF
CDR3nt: TGTGCCATCAGTGAGGGACGGTCCAATGAGCAGTTCTTC

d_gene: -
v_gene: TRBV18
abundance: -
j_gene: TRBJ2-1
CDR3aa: CASSPGGSYNEQFF
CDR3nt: TGTGCCAGCTCACCAGGAGGGAGCTACAATGAGCAGTTCTTC

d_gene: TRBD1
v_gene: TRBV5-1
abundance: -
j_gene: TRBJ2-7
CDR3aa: CASSLERGQEQYF
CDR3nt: TGCGCCAGCAGCCTAGAGAGGGGGCAGGAGCAGTACTTC

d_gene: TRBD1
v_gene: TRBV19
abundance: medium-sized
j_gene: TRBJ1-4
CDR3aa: CASSGGTVGEKLFF
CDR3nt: TGTGCCAGTAGTGGAGGGACAGTCGGTGAAAAACTGTTTTTT

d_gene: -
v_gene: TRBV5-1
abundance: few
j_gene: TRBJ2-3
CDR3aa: CASSLGSSASTDTQYF
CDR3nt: TGCGCCAGCAGCTTGGGATCTAGTGCTAGCACAGATACGCAGTATTTT

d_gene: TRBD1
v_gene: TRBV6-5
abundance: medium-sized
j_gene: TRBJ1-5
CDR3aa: CASSPGTGGHQPQHF
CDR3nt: TGTGCCAGCAGCCCCGGGACAGGGGGACATCAGCCCCAGCATTTT

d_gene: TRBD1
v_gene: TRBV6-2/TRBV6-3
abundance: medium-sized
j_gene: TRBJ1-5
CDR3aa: CASRFRGLTNQPQHF
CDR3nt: TGTGCCAGCAGGTTCAGGGGGCTGACTAATCAGCCCCAGCATTTT

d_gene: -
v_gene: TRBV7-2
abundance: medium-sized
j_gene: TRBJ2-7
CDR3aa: CASSLDSFYEQYF
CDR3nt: TGTGCCAGCAGCTTAGACAGTTTCTACGAGCAGTACTTC

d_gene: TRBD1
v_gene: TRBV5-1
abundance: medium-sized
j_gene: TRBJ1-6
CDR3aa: CASSRDRVNSPLHF
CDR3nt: TGCGCCAGCAGCCGGGACAGAGTAAATTCACCCCTCCACTTT

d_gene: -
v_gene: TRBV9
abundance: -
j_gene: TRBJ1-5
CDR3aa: CASSVGPTAFQPQHF
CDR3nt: TGTGCCAGCAGCGTAGGTCCGACCGCTTTTCAGCCCCAGCATTTT

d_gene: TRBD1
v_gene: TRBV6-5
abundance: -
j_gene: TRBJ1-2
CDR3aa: CASSSLETGAYGYTF
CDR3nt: TGTGCCAGCAGTTCCCTAGAGACAGGGGCCTATGGCTACACCTTC

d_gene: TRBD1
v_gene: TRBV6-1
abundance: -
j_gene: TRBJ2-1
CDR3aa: CASRSGQGINEQFF
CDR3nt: TGTGCCAGCAGGTCTGGACAGGGGATCAATGAGCAGTTCTTC

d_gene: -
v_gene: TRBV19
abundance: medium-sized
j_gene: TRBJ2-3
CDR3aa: CASSIDRDPSTTQYF
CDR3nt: TGTGCCAGTAGTATAGATCGCGACCCCTCAACTACGCAGTATTTT

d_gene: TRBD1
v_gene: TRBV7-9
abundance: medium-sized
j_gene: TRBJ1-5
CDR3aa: CASSWTGVNQPQHF
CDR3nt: TGTGCCAGCAGTTGGACAGGGGTAAATCAGCCCCAGCATTTT

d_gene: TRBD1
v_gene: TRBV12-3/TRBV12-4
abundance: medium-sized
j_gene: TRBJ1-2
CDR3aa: CASIQPGQTNYGYTF
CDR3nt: TGTGCCAGCATTCAACCGGGACAGACTAACTATGGCTACACCTTC

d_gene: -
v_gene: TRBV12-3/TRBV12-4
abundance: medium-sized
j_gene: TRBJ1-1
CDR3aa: CASSPGRGNTEAFF
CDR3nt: TGTGCCAGCAGTCCGGGACGGGGGAACACTGAAGCTTTCTTT

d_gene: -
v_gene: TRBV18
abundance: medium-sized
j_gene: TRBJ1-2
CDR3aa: CASSPQDRSYGYTF
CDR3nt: TGTGCCAGCTCACCGCAAGACAGATCCTATGGCTACACCTTC

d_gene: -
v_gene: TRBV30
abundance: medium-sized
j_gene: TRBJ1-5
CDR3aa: CAWSVQGDQPQHF
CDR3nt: TGTGCCTGGAGTGTTCAGGGCGATCAGCCCCAGCATTTT

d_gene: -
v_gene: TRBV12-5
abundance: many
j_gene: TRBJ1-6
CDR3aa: CASALEVQGNSPLHF
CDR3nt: TGTGCTAGTGCCTTAGAGGTACAGGGTAATTCACCCCTCCACTTT

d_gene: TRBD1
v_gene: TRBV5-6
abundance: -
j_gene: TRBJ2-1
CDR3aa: CASSPQGAYEQFF
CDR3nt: TGCGCCAGCAGCCCACAGGGGGCGTATGAGCAGTTCTTC

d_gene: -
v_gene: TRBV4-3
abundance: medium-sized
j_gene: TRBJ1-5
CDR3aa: CASSQQAEGNQPQHF
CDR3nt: TGCGCCAGCAGCCAGCAGGCAGAGGGCAATCAGCCCCAGCATTTT

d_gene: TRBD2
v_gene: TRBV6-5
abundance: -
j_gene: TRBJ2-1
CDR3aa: CASSYTGLAGAYNEQFF
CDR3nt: TGTGCCAGCAGTTACACGGGACTAGCGGGGGCCTACAATGAGCAGTTCTTC

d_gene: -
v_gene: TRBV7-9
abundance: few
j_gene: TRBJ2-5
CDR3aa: CASSPLETQYF
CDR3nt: TGTGCCAGCAGCCCCTTGGAGACCCAGTACTTC

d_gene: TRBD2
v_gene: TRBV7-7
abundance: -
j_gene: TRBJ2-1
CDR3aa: CASSLVAGAYNEQFF
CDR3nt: TGTGCCAGCAGCTTAGTAGCGGGGGCCTACAATGAGCAGTTCTTC

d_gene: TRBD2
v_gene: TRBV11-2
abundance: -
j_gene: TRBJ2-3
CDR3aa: CASSLSSGGVDTQYF
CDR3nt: TGTGCCAGCAGCTTGTCTAGCGGGGGGGTAGATACGCAGTATTTT

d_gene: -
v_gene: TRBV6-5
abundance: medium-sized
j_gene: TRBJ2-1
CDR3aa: CASSYAAELDNEQFF
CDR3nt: TGTGCCAGCAGTTACGCGGCAGAGTTAGACAATGAGCAGTTCTTC

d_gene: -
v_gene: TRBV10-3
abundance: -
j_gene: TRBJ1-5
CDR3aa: CAISVDNNQPQHF
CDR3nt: TGTGCCATCAGTGTAGATAACAATCAGCCCCAGCATTTT

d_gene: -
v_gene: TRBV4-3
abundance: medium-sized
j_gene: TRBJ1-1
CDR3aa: CASSQDRTRTEAFF
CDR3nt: TGCGCCAGCAGCCAAGATCGGACCAGGACTGAAGCTTTCTTT

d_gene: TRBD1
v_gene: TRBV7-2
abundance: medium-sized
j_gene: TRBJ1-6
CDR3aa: CASSLVGTGGAKSPLHF
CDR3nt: TGTGCCAGCAGCTTAGTTGGGACAGGGGGCGCTAAATCACCCCTCCACTTT

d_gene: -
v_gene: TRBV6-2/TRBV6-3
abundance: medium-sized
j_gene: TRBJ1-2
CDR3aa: CASSYYGANYGYTF
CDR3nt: TGTGCCAGCAGTTATTACGGGGCTAACTATGGCTACACCTTC

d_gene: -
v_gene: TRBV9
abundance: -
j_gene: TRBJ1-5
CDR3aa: CASSVGPGSPGSNQPQHF
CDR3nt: TGTGCCAGCAGCGTGGGTCCAGGCTCCCCGGGGAGCAATCAGCCCCAGCATTTT

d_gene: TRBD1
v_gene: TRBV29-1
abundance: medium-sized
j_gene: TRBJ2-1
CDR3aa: CSVRDRGFDNEQFF
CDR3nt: TGCAGCGTCCGGGACAGGGGATTTGACAATGAGCAGTTCTTC

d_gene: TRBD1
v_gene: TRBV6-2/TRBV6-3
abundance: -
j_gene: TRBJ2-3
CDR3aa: CASSYGTGGADTQYF
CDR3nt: TGTGCCAGCAGTTACGGGACAGGGGGAGCAGATACGCAGTATTTT

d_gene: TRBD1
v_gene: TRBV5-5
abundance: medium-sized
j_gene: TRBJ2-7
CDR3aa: CASSFRDRHSYEQYF
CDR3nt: TGTGCCAGCAGCTTCCGGGACAGGCACTCCTACGAGCAGTACTTC

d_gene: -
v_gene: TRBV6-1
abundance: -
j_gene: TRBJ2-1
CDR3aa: CASSENGGETQFF
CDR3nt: TGTGCCAGCAGTGAAAATGGGGGAGAGACCCAGTTCTTC

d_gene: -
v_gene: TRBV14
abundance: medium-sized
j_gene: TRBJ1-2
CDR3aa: CASSIGGAYGYTF
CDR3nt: TGTGCCAGCAGCATTGGGGGCGCCTATGGCTACACCTTC

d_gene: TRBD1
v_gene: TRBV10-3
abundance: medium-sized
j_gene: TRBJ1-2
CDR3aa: CAINPGQGGYGYTF
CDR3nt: TGTGCCATCAACCCGGGACAGGGAGGCTATGGCTACACCTTC

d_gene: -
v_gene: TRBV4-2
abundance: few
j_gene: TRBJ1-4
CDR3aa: CASSQGKRDEKLFF
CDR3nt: TGTGCCAGCAGCCAAGGAAAAAGGGATGAAAAACTGTTTTTT

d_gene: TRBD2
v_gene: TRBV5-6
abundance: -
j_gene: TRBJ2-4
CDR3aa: CASSFGRGSKNIQYF
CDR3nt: TGTGCCAGCAGCTTTGGGCGGGGGTCCAAAAACATTCAGTACTTC

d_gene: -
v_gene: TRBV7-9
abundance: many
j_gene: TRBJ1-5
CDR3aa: CASSYSGMGSNQPQHF
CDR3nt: TGTGCCAGCAGCTATAGCGGGATGGGTAGCAATCAGCCCCAGCATTTT